These 32 T cell receptor beta chains share one sample of origin, sequenced in a study of blood T cell repertoires in COVID-19. Data came from immunoSEQ multiplex PCR; TCRdb stores just in-frame clones and leaves some out. The sample carries some 89,000 clones, approximately 87% recorded once. Sequencing input: peripheral blood. The receptors come from a human donor in a cohort sampled during active COVID-19.

The J gene is TRBJ1-2, the V gene TRBV4-2; D is ambiguous. V shed 0 bases and J shed 2 bases, with 4 bases lying between them. The CDR3 loop spans 13 amino acids. The germline V gene has CDR1 LGHNA and CDR2 YNFKEQ. The CDR3 here is CASSQDRNYGYTF. The CDR3 DNA is TGTGCCAGCAGCCAAGACAGAAACTATGGCTACACCTTC.

Here the CDR3 DNA reads TGTGCCAGCAGTTTCCAGACTAGCGGGGGTTACAATGAGCAGTTCTTC. This translates into CASSFQTSGGYNEQFF. The chain links TRBV28 to TRBJ2-1, with TRBD2 matching 12 bases. Germline loops: CDR1 MDHEN, CDR2 SYDVKM. The CDR3 extends over 16 amino acids. The trim removed 3 bases at V and 4 bases at J, leaving 4 bases unmatched.

This clone was picked up a small number of times. The rearrangement links TRBV7-8 to TRBJ1-3; 7 nucleotides agree with TRBD1. V lost 4 bases, J lost 1 base, and 13 bases stayed unmatched. The CDR3 runs to 18 residues. CDR1 and CDR2 (germline): SGHVS, FQNEAQ. The CDR3 bases are TGTGCCAGCAGCTCCTCAGGTTTCAGGGGGAGTTCTGGAAACACCATATATTTT. Amino acid sequence: CASSSSGFRGSSGNTIYF.

CDR3 loop: CASSPGSRTQPQHF. The CDR3 region has the DNA TGTGCCAGCAGCCCAGGCAGCCGTACTCAGCCCCAGCATTTT. The rearrangement links TRBV3-1 (or the pseudogene TRBV3-2) to TRBJ1-5; no clear D gene. The germline CDR1 and CDR2 sequences are LGHDT and YNNKEL (reference sequence). Trimming took 4 bases from V and 6 from J, leaving 13 bases between them. The CDR3 totals 14 residues.

V gene TRBV11-3 combines with J gene TRBJ1-1; TRBD1 matches at 10 bases. The CDR3 loop spans 13 amino acids. The V and J ends lost 6 bases and 4 bases, in that order; junction bases with no gene match: 2. The germline gives CDR1 SGHNT, CDR2 YENEEA. The CDR3 region is CASSWTGGTEAFF. The CDR3 DNA is TGTGCCAGCAGTTGGACAGGGGGCACTGAAGCTTTCTTT.

V gene TRBV9 combines with J gene TRBJ2-5; D is unresolved. Germline V gene lookup returns CDR1 SGDLS and CDR2 YYNGEE. This CDR3 has 14 residues. V lost 4 bases and J lost 0, with 10 bases in between. CDR3 sequence reads: CASSPTGYQETQYF. As DNA, the CDR3 is TGTGCCAGCAGCCCTACCGGGTACCAAGAGACCCAGTACTTC.

The CDR3 reads CASSLQAMNTEAFF. Here the CDR3 DNA reads TGTGCCAGCAGTCTACAGGCCATGAACACTGAAGCTTTCTTT. This chain connects TRBV2 to TRBJ1-1; the D gene is possibly TRBD1 (5 bases). This CDR3 is built from 14 residues. Germline V gives CDR1 SNHLY, CDR2 FYNNEI. V was shortened by 5 bases and J by 0 bases, with 10 bases between the two germline ends.

The gene calls are TRBV6-5 and TRBJ2-3; the match to TRBD2 covers 11 bases. This CDR3 comprises 14 residues. Germline V lookup: CDR1 MNHEY, CDR2 SVGAGI. V trimming: 6 bases; J trimming: 4 bases; junction bases outside the gene matches: 3. The CDR3 DNA reads as TGTGCCAGCAGCCTTAGCGGGGGGGCAGATACGCAGTATTTT. It specifies CASSLSGGADTQYF.

The chain carries TRBV2 and TRBJ1-1; maybe TRBD1 (5 bases). CDR3 size: 13 residues. Between the trimmed V and J ends, which lost 6 bases and 5 bases, there was a span of 13 bases. In germline, CDR1 is SNHLY, CDR2 FYNNEI. CDR3 sequence (DNA): TGTGCCAGCAGAGATTTCAGGGTGACTGAAGCTTTCTTT. Protein product: CASRDFRVTEAFF. The full variable domain, its missing parts supplied by reference TRBV2 and TRBJ1-1, is EPEVTQTPSHQVTQMGQEVILRCVPISNHLYFYWYRQILGQKVEFLVSFYNNEISEKSEIFDDQFSVERPDGSNFTLKIRSTKLEDSAMYFCASRDFRVTEAFFGQGTRLTVV.

The chain recombines TRBV6-2 or TRBV6-3 with TRBJ1-1; TRBD1 matches at 8 bases. Germline trimming cut 2 bases from V and 9 bases from J; bases unmatched to any gene: 5. This CDR3 has 13 amino acids. Germline V gene sequence: CDR1 MNHEY, CDR2 SVGEGT. CDR3 amino acids: CASSYRTGSKAFF. The CDR3 DNA reads as TGTGCCAGCAGTTACCGGACAGGGTCGAAAGCTTTCTTT.

This chain uses TRBV5-4 with TRBJ1-4; D gene unclear. Germline V gives CDR1 SGHNT, CDR2 YYREEE (reference sequence). Trimming shortened V by 0 bases and J by 5 bases, and 11 bases separated the two germline ends. CDR3 length: 15 residues. DNA for the CDR3: TGTGCCAGCAGCTTGGAAGTCAGCGGGAATGAAAAACTGTTTTTT. This encodes CASSLEVSGNEKLFF.

This sequence joins TRBV7-9 and TRBJ2-7, with 9 positions matching TRBD2. V lost 3 bases and J lost 1; bases outside the gene matches: 7. Germline assignment: CDR1 SEHNR and CDR2 FQNEAQ (reference sequence). The CDR3 length is 16 residues. CDR3 loop: CASSFHRREGSYEQYF. CDR3 nucleotides: TGTGCCAGCAGCTTTCATCGGCGGGAGGGGTCCTACGAGCAGTACTTC.

The rearrangement links TRBV7-8 to TRBJ1-5; 7 positions agree with TRBD1. CDR1 is SGHVS and CDR2 is FQNEAQ in the germline V gene. Trimming cost V 6 bases and J 4 bases; bases outside gene matches: 6. This CDR3 has 14 residues. This CDR3 reads CASSPTGLNQPQHF. CDR3 DNA sequence: TGTGCCAGCAGTCCGACAGGGCTTAATCAGCCCCAGCATTTT.

The rearrangement joins TRBV6-5 to TRBJ2-3; a possible D gene is TRBD2 (7 bases). Germline V gives CDR1 MNHEY, CDR2 SVGAGI. Deletions cut 2 bases from V and 6 bases from J, with 15 bases between. This CDR3 has 15 residues. CDR3 in amino acids: CASSYGRGEWDTQYF. The CDR3 DNA reads as TGTGCCAGCAGTTACGGGAGGGGGGAGTGGGATACGCAGTATTTT.

The rearrangement uses TRBV5-4 and TRBJ1-1; TRBD1 might be the D (5 bases). V lost 3 bases, J lost 3 bases, and 18 bases lay in between. Germline CDR1 SGHNT, CDR2 YYREEE (reference sequence). The CDR3 length is 16 residues. The CDR3 is CASSSPAVREDTEAFF. CDR3 nucleotide sequence: TGTGCCAGCAGCTCCCCGGCGGTCAGGGAAGACACTGAAGCTTTCTTT.

The gene calls are TRBV19 and TRBJ1-5, with 9 bases matching TRBD1. Trimming at V came to 4 bases and at J to 2 bases, leaving 18 bases not matched to a gene. Germline loops: CDR1 LNHDA, CDR2 SQIVND (reference sequence). The CDR3 consists of 20 residues. In nucleotides, the CDR3 is TGTGCCAGTAGTAACAGCGTCCTGGACAGGGGATTTTCCGGCAATCAGCCCCAGCATTTT. Amino acid sequence: CASSNSVLDRGFSGNQPQHF.

The gene calls are TRBV21-1 and TRBJ2-1; TRBD2 reflects the table's D call only, with no check against the DNA. TRBV21-1 is deemed a pseudogene. The CDR3 is made up of 15 amino acids. This CDR3 reads CASSNDYPSYNEQFF. In DNA form, the CDR3 reads TGTGCCAGCAGCAACGACTACCCCTCCTACAATGAGCAGTTCTTC.

This chain joins TRBV9 and TRBJ2-3, with 11 bases that match TRBD2. The CDR3 totals 18 residues. Germline trimming cut 0 bases from V and 5 bases from J; bases unmatched to any gene: 11. Germline V gene sequence: CDR1 SGDLS, CDR2 YYNGEE. CDR3 region: CASSVGSGGAGTGDTQYF. As DNA, the CDR3 is TGTGCCAGCAGCGTAGGTAGCGGGGGGGCCGGTACGGGAGATACGCAGTATTTT.

This sequence joins TRBV18 and TRBJ2-3; 9 nucleotides match TRBD1. The J segment lost 4 bases and the V segment lost 3 bases, leaving 2 bases of the junction unmatched. The CDR3 extends over 14 amino acids. CDR1 is KGHSH and CDR2 is LQKENI in the germline V gene. CDR3 sequence (DNA): TGTGCCAGCTCACCTGACAGGGGGGCAGATACGCAGTATTTT. Translating gives CASSPDRGADTQYF.

This clone showed up just once. The chain links TRBV6-2 or TRBV6-3 to TRBJ1-5; 7 bases map to TRBD1. The CDR3 runs to 14 residues. In germline, CDR1 is MNHEY, CDR2 SVGEGT. The V gene end was trimmed by 3 bases and the J gene end by 4 bases; junction bases not matched to a gene: 3. The CDR3 DNA reads as TGTGCCAGCAGTTATTGGGGACAGAATCAGCCCCAGCATTTT. Translation: CASSYWGQNQPQHF.

For this clone: An end of the junction does not agree with germline; a read error may underlie this. The V and J genes are TRBV7-7 and TRBJ2-7; D unresolved. Germline-derived CDR1 and CDR2 are SSHAT and FNYEAQ (reference sequence). This CDR3 is built from 15 residues. CDR3 sequence (DNA): TGTGCTAGCAGCCGTGACTTAGGCAGAACGAGCGAGCAGTACTTC. Its protein is CASSRDLGRTSEQYF. Using reference TRBV7-7 and TRBJ2-7 for the parts outside the CDR3, the full variable domain is GAGVSQSPRYKVTKRGQDVTLRCDPISSHATLYWYQQALGQGPEFLTYFNYEAQPDKSGLPSDRFSAERPEGSISTLTIQRTEQRDSAMYRCASSRDLGRTSEQYFGPGTRLTVT.

The rearrangement links TRBV11-2 to TRBJ2-5, with 12 nucleotides matching TRBD2. Germline V lookup: CDR1 SGHAT, CDR2 FQNNGV. The CDR3 totals 16 residues. The ends lost 5 bases at V and 0 bases at J; junction bases unmatched: 4. The CDR3 is CASSPRLAGDQETQYF. In nucleotides, the CDR3 is TGTGCCAGCAGCCCGAGACTAGCGGGGGACCAAGAGACCCAGTACTTC.

The gene calls are TRBV27 and TRBJ2-3; D perhaps matches TRBD1 (8 bases). The CDR3 is 16 amino acids. The germline V and J ends were trimmed by 0 bases and 6 bases, with 16 bases remaining between them. The V gene's germline CDR1 is MNHEY and CDR2 SMNVEV (reference sequence). Here the CDR3 DNA reads TGTGCCAGCAGTTTATCCGTCTACAGGGGGGGGGATACGCAGTATTTT. This gives the protein CASSLSVYRGGDTQYF.

The chain has TRBV29-1 and TRBJ1-1; D may be TRBD1 (5 bases). The CDR3 is 13 residues long. Germline CDR1 SQVTM, CDR2 ANQGSEA. Trimming took off 2 bases at V and 3 bases at J, with 10 bases between the two ends. In DNA form, the CDR3 reads TGCAGCGTTGAATTCAGGGTGGACACTGAAGCTTTCTTT. As protein: CSVEFRVDTEAFF.

The chain is built from TRBV30 and TRBJ1-6, with D possibly TRBD1 on 5 matching bases. The CDR3 consists of 13 residues. V gave up 1 base and J gave up 6 bases, with 7 bases separating them. Germline V CDR1 and CDR2: GTSNPN, SVGIG (reference sequence). The CDR3 sequence is CAWSEGINSPLHF. The CDR3 DNA sequence: TGTGCCTGGAGTGAGGGGATTAATTCACCCCTCCACTTT.

About this clone itself: The junction departs from the called germline gene at one end, perhaps through a read error. The chain joins TRBV19 to TRBJ2-3; tentative D call: TRBD1 (6 bases). This CDR3 is 11 amino acids long. The germline gives CDR1 LNHDA, CDR2 SQIVND (reference sequence). The DNA of the CDR3 is TGTGGCAGTGGGGGCCTAGATACGCAGTATTTT. It encodes CGSGGLDTQYF.

The gene calls are TRBV9 and TRBJ1-6; 8 nucleotides agree with TRBD1. The CDR3 totals 15 residues. The V gene's germline CDR1 is SGDLS and CDR2 YYNGEE. V was clipped by 3 bases and J by 7 bases; unmatched bases: 6. CDR3 in amino acids: CASSAGQGGNSPLHF. CDR3 in DNA: TGTGCCAGCAGCGCAGGACAGGGAGGCAATTCACCCCTCCACTTT.

This clone showed up just once. V gene TRBV28 combines with J gene TRBJ1-2; the D gene is possibly TRBD1 (6 bases). The CDR3 sequence is 15 residues long. V was clipped by 1 base and J by 4 bases, with 13 bases between them. Looked up from germline, CDR1 is MDHEN and CDR2 is SYDVKM. CDR3 amino acids: CASSLFRGNSYGYTF. The CDR3 nucleotides are TGTGCCAGCAGTTTATTTAGGGGGAATAGCTATGGCTACACCTTC.

The genes are TRBV3-1 (or the pseudogene TRBV3-2) and TRBJ2-7; a possible D gene is TRBD1 (5 bases). This CDR3 region has 15 residues. V lost 0 bases, J lost 8 bases, and 17 bases lay in between. Germline CDR1 is LGHDT and CDR2 is YNNKEL (reference sequence). The CDR3 sequence: CASSQEAGSSGKQYF. As DNA, the CDR3 is TGTGCCAGCAGCCAAGAGGCCGGGTCCTCAGGGAAGCAGTACTTC.

In DNA form, the CDR3 reads TGTGCCAGCGACACTAGCGGGGGCACAGATACGCAGTATTTT. It yields the protein CASDTSGGTDTQYF. V and J are TRBV2 and TRBJ2-3; TRBD2 aligns across 10 bases. Germline assignment: CDR1 SNHLY and CDR2 FYNNEI. The trim removed 8 bases at V and 1 base at J, leaving 3 bases unmatched. This CDR3 has 14 amino acids.

This sequence joins TRBV5-1 and TRBJ1-4; D may be TRBD1 (5 bases). The length of the CDR3 is 13 residues. Germline values: CDR1 SGHRS, CDR2 YFSETQ. V was trimmed by 4 bases and J by 8 bases, leaving 12 bases between them. CDR3 amino acids: CASSAGSGEKLFF. DNA of the CDR3: TGCGCCAGCAGCGCAGGGTCCGGCGAAAAACTGTTTTTT.

The genes are TRBV6-5 and TRBJ2-3; TRBD2 agrees at 7 bases. The CDR3 sequence is 12 residues long. After removal of 6 bases from V and 4 bases from J, the junction contained 1 base not matched to a gene. CDR1 is MNHEY and CDR2 is SVGAGI in the germline V gene. In DNA form, the CDR3 reads TGTGCCAGCAGCACTAGCGCAGATACGCAGTATTTT. The encoded protein is CASSTSADTQYF.